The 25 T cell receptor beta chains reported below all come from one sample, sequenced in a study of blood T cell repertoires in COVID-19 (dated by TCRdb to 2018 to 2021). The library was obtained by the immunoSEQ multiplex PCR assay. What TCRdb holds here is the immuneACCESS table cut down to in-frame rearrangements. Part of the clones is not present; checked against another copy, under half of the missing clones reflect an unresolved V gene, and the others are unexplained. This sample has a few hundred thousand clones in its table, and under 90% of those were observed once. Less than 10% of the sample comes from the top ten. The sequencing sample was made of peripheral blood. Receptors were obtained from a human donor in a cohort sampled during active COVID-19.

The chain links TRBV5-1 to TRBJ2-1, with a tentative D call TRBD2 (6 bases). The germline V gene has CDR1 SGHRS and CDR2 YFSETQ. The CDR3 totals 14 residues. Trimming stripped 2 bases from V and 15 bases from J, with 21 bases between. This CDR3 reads CASSLSRDFGGRFF. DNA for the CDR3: TGCGCCAGCAGCTTAAGCCGGGACTTCGGGGGTCGGTTCTTC.

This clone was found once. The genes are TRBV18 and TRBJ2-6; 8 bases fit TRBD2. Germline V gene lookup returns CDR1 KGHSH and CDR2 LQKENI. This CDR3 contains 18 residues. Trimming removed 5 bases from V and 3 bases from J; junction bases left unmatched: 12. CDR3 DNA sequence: TGTGCCAGCTCATCCGTCGGGACGGGGGGGCGTGGGGCCAACGTCCTGACTTTC. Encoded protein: CASSSVGTGGRGANVLTF.

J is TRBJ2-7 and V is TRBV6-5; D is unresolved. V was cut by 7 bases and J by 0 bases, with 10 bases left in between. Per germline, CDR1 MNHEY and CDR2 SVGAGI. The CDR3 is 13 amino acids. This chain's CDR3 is CASISTASYEQYF. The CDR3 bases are TGTGCCAGCATCTCTACAGCCTCCTACGAGCAGTACTTC.

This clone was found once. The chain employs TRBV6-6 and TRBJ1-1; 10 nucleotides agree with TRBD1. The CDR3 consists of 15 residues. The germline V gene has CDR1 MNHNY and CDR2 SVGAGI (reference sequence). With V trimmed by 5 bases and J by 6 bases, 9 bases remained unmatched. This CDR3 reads CASSRQGAKAAEAFF. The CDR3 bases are TGTGCCAGCAGTCGACAGGGGGCGAAAGCCGCTGAAGCTTTCTTT.

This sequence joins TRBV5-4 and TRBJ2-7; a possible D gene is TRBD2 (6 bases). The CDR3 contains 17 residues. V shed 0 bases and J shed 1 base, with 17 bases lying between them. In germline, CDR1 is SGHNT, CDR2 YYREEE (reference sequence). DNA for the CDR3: TGTGCCAGCAGCTTGGGGTATCCGGGAGACGGATCCTACGAGCAGTACTTC. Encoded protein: CASSLGYPGDGSYEQYF.

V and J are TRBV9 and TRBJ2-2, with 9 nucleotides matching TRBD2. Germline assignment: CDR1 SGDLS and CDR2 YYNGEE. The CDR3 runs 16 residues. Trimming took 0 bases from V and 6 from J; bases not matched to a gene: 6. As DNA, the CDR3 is TGTGCCAGCAGCGTAGCCGCGGGGGGGCAGGCCGGGGAGCTGTTTTTT. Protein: CASSVAAGGQAGELFF.

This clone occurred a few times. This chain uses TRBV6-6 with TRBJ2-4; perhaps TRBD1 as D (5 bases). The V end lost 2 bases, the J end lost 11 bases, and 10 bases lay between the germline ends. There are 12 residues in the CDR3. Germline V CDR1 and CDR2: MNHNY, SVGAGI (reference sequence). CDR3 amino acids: CASSYILGLQYF. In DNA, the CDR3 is TGTGCCAGCAGTTACATCCTGGGGCTTCAGTACTTC.

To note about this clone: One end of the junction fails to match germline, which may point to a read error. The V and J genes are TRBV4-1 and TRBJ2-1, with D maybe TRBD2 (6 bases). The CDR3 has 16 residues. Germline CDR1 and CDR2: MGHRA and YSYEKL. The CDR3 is CASTQNHGGAVNEQFF. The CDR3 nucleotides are TGCGCCAGCACCCAAAATCACGGCGGGGCAGTCAATGAGCAGTTCTTC.

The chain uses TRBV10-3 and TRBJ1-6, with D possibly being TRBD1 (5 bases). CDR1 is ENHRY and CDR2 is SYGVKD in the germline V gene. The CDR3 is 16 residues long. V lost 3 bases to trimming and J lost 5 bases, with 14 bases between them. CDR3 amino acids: CAISDRGGQNNSPLHF. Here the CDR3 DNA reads TGTGCCATCAGTGATAGGGGTGGGCAGAATAATTCACCCCTCCACTTT.

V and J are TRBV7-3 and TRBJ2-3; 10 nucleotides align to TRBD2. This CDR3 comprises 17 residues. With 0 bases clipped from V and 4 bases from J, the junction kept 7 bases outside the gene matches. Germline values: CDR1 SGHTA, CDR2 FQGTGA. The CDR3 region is CASSLTDSGRRADTQYF. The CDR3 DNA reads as TGTGCCAGCAGCTTAACGGATAGCGGGAGGCGGGCAGATACGCAGTATTTT.

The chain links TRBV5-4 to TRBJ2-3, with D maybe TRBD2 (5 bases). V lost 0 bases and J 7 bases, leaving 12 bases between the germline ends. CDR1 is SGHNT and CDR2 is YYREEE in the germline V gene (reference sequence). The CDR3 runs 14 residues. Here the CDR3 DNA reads TGTGCCAGCAGCTTGGCATTGCAGCGGAATACGCAGTATTTT. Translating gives CASSLALQRNTQYF. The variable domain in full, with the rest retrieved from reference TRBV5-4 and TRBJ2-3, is ETGVTQSPTHLIKTRGQQVTLRCSSQSGHNTVSWYQQALGQGPQFIFQYYREEENGRGNFPPRFSGLQFPNYSSELNVNALELDDSALYLCASSLALQRNTQYFGPGTRLTVL.

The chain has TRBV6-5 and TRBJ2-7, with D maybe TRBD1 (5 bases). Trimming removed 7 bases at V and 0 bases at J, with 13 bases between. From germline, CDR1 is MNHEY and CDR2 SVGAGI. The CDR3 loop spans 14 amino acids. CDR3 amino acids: CASTTRTLSYEQYF. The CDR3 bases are TGTGCCAGCACCACGAGGACACTCTCCTACGAGCAGTACTTC.

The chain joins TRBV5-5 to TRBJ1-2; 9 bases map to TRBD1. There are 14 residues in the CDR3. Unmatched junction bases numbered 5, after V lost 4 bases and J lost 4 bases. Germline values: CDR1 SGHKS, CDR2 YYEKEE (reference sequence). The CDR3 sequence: CASSPTGGVYGYTF. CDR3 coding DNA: TGTGCCAGCAGCCCGACAGGGGGGGTCTATGGCTACACCTTC.

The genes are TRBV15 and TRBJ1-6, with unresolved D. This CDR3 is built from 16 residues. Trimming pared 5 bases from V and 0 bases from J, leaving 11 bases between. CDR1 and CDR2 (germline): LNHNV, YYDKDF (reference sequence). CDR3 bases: TGTGCCACCAGCGATGCAGCGACCTCCTATAATTCACCCCTCCACTTT. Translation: CATSDAATSYNSPLHF.

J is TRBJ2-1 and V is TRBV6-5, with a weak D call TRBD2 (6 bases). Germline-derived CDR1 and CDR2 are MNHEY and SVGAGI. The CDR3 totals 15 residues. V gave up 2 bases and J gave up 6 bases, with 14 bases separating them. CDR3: CASSYVLAGGNEQFF. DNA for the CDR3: TGTGCCAGCAGTTACGTCCTAGCCGGGGGCAATGAGCAGTTCTTC.

CDR3 protein: CASSVLGQYTEKLFF. Written as DNA, the CDR3 is TGTGCCAGCAGCGTCCTGGGACAGTACACAGAAAAACTGTTTTTT. This sequence joins TRBV11-3 and TRBJ1-4; the match to TRBD1 covers 7 bases. Germline trimming cut 5 bases from V and 8 bases from J; bases unmatched to any gene: 11. This CDR3 spans 15 amino acids. Germline loops: CDR1 SGHNT, CDR2 YENEEA.

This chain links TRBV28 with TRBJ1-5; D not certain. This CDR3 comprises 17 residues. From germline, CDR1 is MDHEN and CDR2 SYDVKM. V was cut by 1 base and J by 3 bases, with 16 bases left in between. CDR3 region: CASSLFFMSAVNQPQHF. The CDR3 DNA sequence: TGTGCCAGCAGTTTATTTTTCATGTCGGCGGTCAATCAGCCCCAGCATTTT.

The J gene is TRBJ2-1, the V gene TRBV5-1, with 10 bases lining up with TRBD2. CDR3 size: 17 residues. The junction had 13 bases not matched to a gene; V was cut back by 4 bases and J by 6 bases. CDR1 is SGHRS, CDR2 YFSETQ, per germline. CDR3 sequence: CASSPGLAASVGNEQFF. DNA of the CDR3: TGCGCCAGCAGCCCTGGACTAGCGGCCTCGGTAGGCAATGAGCAGTTCTTC.

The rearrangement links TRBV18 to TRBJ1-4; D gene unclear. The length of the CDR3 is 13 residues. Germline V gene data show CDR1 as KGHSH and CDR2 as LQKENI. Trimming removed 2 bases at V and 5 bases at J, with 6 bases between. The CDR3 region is CASSPRLNEKLFF. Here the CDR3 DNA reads TGTGCCAGCTCACCAAGACTCAATGAAAAACTGTTTTTT.

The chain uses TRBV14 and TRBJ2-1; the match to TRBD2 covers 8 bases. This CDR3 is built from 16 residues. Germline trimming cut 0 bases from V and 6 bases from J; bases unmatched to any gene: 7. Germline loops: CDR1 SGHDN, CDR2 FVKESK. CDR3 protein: CASSQELLSGTNEQFF. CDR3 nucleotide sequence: TGTGCCAGCAGCCAAGAGCTACTTAGCGGGACCAATGAGCAGTTCTTC.

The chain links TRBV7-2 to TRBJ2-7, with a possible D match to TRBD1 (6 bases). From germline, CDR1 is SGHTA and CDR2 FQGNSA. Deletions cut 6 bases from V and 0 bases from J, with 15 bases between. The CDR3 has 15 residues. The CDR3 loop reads CASRRDTNPSYEQYF. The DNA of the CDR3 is TGTGCCAGCAGGAGGGACACCAACCCCTCCTACGAGCAGTACTTC. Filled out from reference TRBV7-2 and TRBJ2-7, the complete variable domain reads GAGVSQSPSNKVTEKGKDVELRCDPISGHTALYWYRQSLGQGLEFLIYFQGNSAPDKSGLPSDRFSAERTGGSVSTLTIQRTQQEDSAVYLCASRRDTNPSYEQYFGPGTRLTVT.

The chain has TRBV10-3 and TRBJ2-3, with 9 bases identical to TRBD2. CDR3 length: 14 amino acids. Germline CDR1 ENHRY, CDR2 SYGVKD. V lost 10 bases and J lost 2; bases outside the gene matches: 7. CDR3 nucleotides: TGTGCCACCGGCTCTAGCGGGGTCACAGATACGCAGTATTTT. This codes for CATGSSGVTDTQYF.

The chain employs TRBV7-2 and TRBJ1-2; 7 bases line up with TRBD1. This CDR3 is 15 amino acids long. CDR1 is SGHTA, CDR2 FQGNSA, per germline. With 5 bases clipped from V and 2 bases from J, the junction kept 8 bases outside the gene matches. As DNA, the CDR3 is TGTGCCAGCAGCCCAGACAGGGAGTGGAACTATGGCTACACCTTC. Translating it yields CASSPDREWNYGYTF.

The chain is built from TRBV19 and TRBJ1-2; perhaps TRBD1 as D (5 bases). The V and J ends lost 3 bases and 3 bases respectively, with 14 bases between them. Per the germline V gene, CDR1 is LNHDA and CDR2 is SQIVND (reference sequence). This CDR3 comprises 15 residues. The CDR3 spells CASSIGGGKHYGYTF. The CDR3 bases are TGTGCCAGTAGTATCGGCGGGGGAAAACACTATGGCTACACCTTC.

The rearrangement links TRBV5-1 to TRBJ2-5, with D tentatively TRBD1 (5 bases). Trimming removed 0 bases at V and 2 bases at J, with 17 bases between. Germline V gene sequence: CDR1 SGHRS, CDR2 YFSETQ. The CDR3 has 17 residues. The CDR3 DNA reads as TGCGCCAGCAGCTTGGTTCCCTGGCAGGGCGCTCAAGAGACCCAGTACTTC. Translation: CASSLVPWQGAQETQYF. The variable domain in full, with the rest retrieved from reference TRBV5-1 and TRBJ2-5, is KAGVTQTPRYLIKTRGQQVTLSCSPISGHRSVSWYQQTPGQGLQFLFEYFSETQRNKGNFPGRFSGRQFSNSRSEMNVSTLELGDSALYLCASSLVPWQGAQETQYFGPGTRLLVL.